This T cell receptor beta chain is from a study of CD8+CD57+ T cells in acquired aplastic anemia (dated by TCRdb to the late 2010s). Regarding the research as a whole: DNA extracted from sorted CD4+ and CD8+ cells had a mean of roughly 3.4 ug, with a range of 0.2 to 27.4 ug. An average of about 10 million reads for CD4+ cells and approximately 12 million reads for CD8+ cells was obtained from healthy donor samples.

Genomic DNA served as template for TCR beta VDJ combination and CDR3 sequence profiling. TCR repertoire sequencing was run on an Illumina HiSeq 2000. For the original study's pipeline: Repertoire assessment relied on Simpson's diversity index, CDR3 size and DJ length profiles, and TRBV/TRBJ rearrangement plots. Whichever DNA sequence was most abundant in the deep sequencing data was defined as the immunodominant clone. CDR3 amino acid sequences were checked for sharing across subjects and were also compared against the VDJdb database and published repertoires. TCRdb reworked the public reads: Q25 trimming with fastp, MiXCR clone assembly, productive beta chains retained. CDR3 protein duplicates are merged, each entry listing the most common genes and DNA. These V and J calls rely on TCRdb rather than the paper's analysis. This sample holds hundreds of thousands of distinct CDR3 sequences; just under 70% were observed only once. The ten largest make up less than 4% of the sample.

Broad study findings and their caveats: Roughly 30 CD8+ CDR3 sequences were found to be shared between patients and controls, but these sequences appeared to be highly expressed in patients and within the immunodominant clones of the patients. Patients and healthy controls showed no significant difference in CD8+ Simpson's diversity (P=0.060).

With regard to this clonotype: Its specific antigen is unknown. No qualities accompany the bases; no much larger clone lies one base away.

The CDR3 starts with the cysteine, ends with the phenylalanine, and has 13 residues. The kept DNA is CDR3 alone, 39 bases in frame from the first base. At the junction V is shortened by 8 bases and J by 0 bases, with 7 bases in between. The CDR1 and CDR2 encoded by the germline V gene (reference sequence) are MNHEY and SMNVEV. TCR repertoires of sorted CD4+ and CD8+ blood T cells from severe aplastic anemia patients and healthy subjects were deep-sequenced in the study. Ficoll-Paque density gradient centrifugation was used to isolate peripheral blood mononuclear cells. Before DNA extraction, CD4+ and CD8+ T cells were sorted with FACS or magnetic beads.

Recombination joined TRBV27 with TRBJ1-4, with the D gene not clear enough to name. The sequenced sample was sorted CD4+, CD8+, or CD8+CD57+ T cells (not recorded which) from PBMCs. The clonotype originates from a human donor in good health, serving as a control. CDR3 region: CASGSATNEKLFF. The nucleotide sequence is TGTGCCAGCGGATCGGCAACTAATGAAAAACTGTTTTTT.